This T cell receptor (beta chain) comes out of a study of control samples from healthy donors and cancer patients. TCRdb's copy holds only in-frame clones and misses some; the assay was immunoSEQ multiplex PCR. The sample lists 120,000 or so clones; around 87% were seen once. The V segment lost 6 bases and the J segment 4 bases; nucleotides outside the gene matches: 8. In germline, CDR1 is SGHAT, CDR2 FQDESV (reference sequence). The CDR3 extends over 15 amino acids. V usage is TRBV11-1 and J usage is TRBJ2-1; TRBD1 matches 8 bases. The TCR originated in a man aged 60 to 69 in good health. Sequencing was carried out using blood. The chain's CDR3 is CASRSQGAQYNEQFF. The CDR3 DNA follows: TGTGCCAGCAGATCTCAGGGGGCTCAGTACAATGAGCAGTTCTTC.